The clone carrying this T cell receptor (beta chain) was detected ten times or more. The target antigen is unknown. This record belongs to a study of CD8 T cells in ankylosing spondylitis. Broader study findings: Seven or eight highly homologous variants formed a TCR beta motif that appeared characteristic of ankylosing spondylitis blood. Reports say disease-linked clones showed up significantly more in matched ankylosing spondylitis synovial fluid.

The germline CDR1 and CDR2 sequences are LNHNV and YYDKDF (reference sequence). Trimming removed 3 bases from V and 0 bases from J, with 11 bases in between. This CDR3 contains 16 residues. Using its own MiXCR run on the 5' RACE reads, TCRdb lists one record per CDR3 protein. The data hold 390,000 or so distinct CDR3 sequences, with under 25% observed a single time. The clonotype was recovered from a male donor with ankylosing spondylitis. Source material: blood, either unsorted or a sorted T cell fraction (not recorded which). The gene calls are TRBV15 and TRBJ2-2; no definite D call. The CDR3 region is CATSSQSGANTGELFF. CDR3 sequence (DNA): TGTGCCACCAGCAGCCAATCCGGCGCGAACACCGGGGAGCTGTTTTTT.